This T cell receptor (beta chain) was found in a study of control samples from healthy donors and cancer patients. Germline CDR1 and CDR2: LNHDA and SQIVND (reference sequence). With 6 bases clipped from V and 1 base from J, the junction kept 1 base outside the gene matches. There are 13 residues in the CDR3. Assay used: immunoSEQ multiplex PCR; TCRdb lists only in-frame clones, some missing. Found here are some 150,000 clones, 90% to 95% of them singletons; the top ten hold about an eighth. The chain employs TRBV19 and TRBJ1-1; 8 bases align to TRBD1. The sequence was collected from a man aged 40-49 years in good health. Sequenced input: blood. The CDR3 region has the DNA TGTGCCAGTAGGCAGGGGGCGAACACTGAAGCTTTCTTT. Protein: CASRQGANTEAFF.